The sequence of this TCR beta chain was determined in a study of early T cells in non-severe SARS-CoV-2 infection. About the study: RNA in bulk from unsorted whole blood was sequenced, and chains were unpaired.

CDR1 and CDR2 (germline): SQVTM, ANQGSEA. V dropped 7 bases and J dropped 7; count of bases not matched to a gene: 11. This CDR3 is built from 13 residues. In this sample, this clonotype turned up many times. As yet, its antigen is unknown. General study points: The matching step, a VDJdb search, favored anti-spike CD8 responses and missed private and CD4 specificities.

Individually, cDNA molecules had unique molecular identifiers attached to them. TCRdb independently ran MiXCR on the 5' RACE reads; one entry per CDR3 protein. Of roughly 41,000 distinct CDR3 sequences in the sample, 4.7% were seen once. Sample: whole blood. The clonotype originates from an adult who was a healthcare worker with PCR-confirmed SARS-CoV-2 infection or an uninfected control (not recorded which). This chain uses TRBV29-1 with TRBJ1-1; the match to TRBD1 covers 8 bases. The CDR3 coding sequence is TGCAGCGGCTGCCTCGAAGGACAGGGTGAAGCTTTCTTT. Its protein product is CSGCLEGQGEAFF.